Each of the 13 T cell receptor beta chains below was sequenced from the same sample in a study of T cells after yellow fever vaccination (dated by TCRdb to 2018 to 2020). The method was 5' RACE. The instrument was an Illumina NovaSeq 6000. TCRdb redid the processing of the public reads, applying fastp at Q25 and MiXCR, and retained in-frame beta chains. Identical CDR3 protein sequences are pooled into one entry, listed with their most common genes and DNA. The sample data list hundreds of thousands of distinct CDR3 sequences, and approximately 13% of these were observed just once. The top ten clonotypes cover 2.5% to 3.5% of the sample. The sample's treatment or condition label, in plain terms: live attenuated yellow fever vaccine strain. This specimen consisted of CD4+ T cells sorted from PBMCs, obtained 15 days after the yellow fever booster vaccination. Every receptor here comes from a man in his late teens or twenties who received the YFV17D yellow fever vaccine.

The chain joins TRBV6-2 or TRBV6-3 to TRBJ2-1; TRBD2 matches at 13 bases. Germline values: CDR1 MNHEY, CDR2 SVGEGT. The length of the CDR3 is 15 residues. V shed 7 bases, J shed 9 bases, and the junction held 9 bases outside the gene matches. The chain's CDR3 is CASIPGLAGRGEQFF. CDR3 nucleotide sequence: TGTGCCAGCATCCCGGGACTAGCGGGAAGGGGTGAGCAGTTCTTC.

The sample holds a few counts of this clonotype. This chain connects TRBV5-1 to TRBJ1-4; 9 bases match TRBD1. The CDR3 length is 15 residues. Germline V CDR1 and CDR2: SGHRS, YFSETQ. The ends lost 0 bases at V and 7 bases at J; junction bases unmatched: 4. The CDR3 loop reads CASSLVGTGSEKLFF. DNA for the CDR3: TGCGCCAGCAGCTTGGTTGGGACAGGGAGTGAAAAACTGTTTTTT.

This clonotype was counted at least ten times. The chain couples TRBV7-2 to TRBJ2-1; 9 bases align to TRBD2. J was trimmed by 6 bases and V by 1 base; bases with no gene match: 4. Germline V gene sequence: CDR1 SGHTA, CDR2 FQGNSA. The CDR3 spans 15 residues. CDR3 bases: TGTGCCAGCAGCTTAGGGCTAGCGGGGTCCAATGAGCAGTTCTTC. It codes for CASSLGLAGSNEQFF.

This clonotype was observed a few times. V is TRBV15 and J is TRBJ2-7; TRBD2 is a possible D gene (5 bases). Germline V lookup: CDR1 LNHNV, CDR2 YYDKDF (reference sequence). The CDR3 covers 14 residues. Trimming stripped 0 bases from V and 5 bases from J, with 11 bases between. The CDR3 bases are TGTGCCACCAGCAGAGATCGGGGTTCCAACGAGCAGTACTTC. It specifies CATSRDRGSNEQYF. Drawing the rest from reference TRBV15 and TRBJ2-7, the complete variable domain is DAMVIQNPRYQVTQFGKPVTLSCSQTLNHNVMYWYQQKSSQAPKLLFHYYDKDFNNEADTPDNFQSRRPNTSFCFLDIRSPGLGDTAMYLCATSRDRGSNEQYFGPGTRLTVT.

This clonotype showed up just a few times. V and J are TRBV4-1 and TRBJ1-2, with 9 nucleotides matching TRBD1. The CDR3 sequence is 15 residues long. The ends lost 2 bases at V and 4 bases at J; junction bases unmatched: 5. Germline CDR1 is MGHRA and CDR2 is YSYEKL. The chain's CDR3 is CASSQFGTGSYGYTF. The CDR3 DNA is TGCGCCAGCAGCCAATTCGGGACAGGGTCCTATGGCTACACCTTC.

This clonotype was counted a few times. The CDR3 spells CSVTLSDTNQPQHF. As DNA, the CDR3 is TGCAGCGTTACCTTATCGGACACCAATCAGCCCCAGCATTTT. This chain joins TRBV29-1 and TRBJ1-5; TRBD1 might be the D (5 bases). The CDR3 sequence is 14 residues long. The germline V and J ends were trimmed by 5 bases and 3 bases, with 14 bases remaining between them. The germline V gene has CDR1 SQVTM and CDR2 ANQGSEA.

The chain links TRBV24-1 to TRBJ2-5; 9 nucleotides line up with TRBD2. This CDR3 is 14 amino acids long. Per the germline V gene, CDR1 is KGHDR and CDR2 is SFDVKD. V lost 9 bases to trimming and J lost 4 bases; unmatched junction nucleotides: 8. In DNA form, the CDR3 reads TGTGCCACCCAATCGGGACTAGCTGGAGAGACCCAGTACTTC. Amino acid sequence: CATQSGLAGETQYF.

This clonotype was found many times. This sequence joins TRBV5-1 and TRBJ2-3, with D tentatively TRBD1 (6 bases). Between the trimmed V and J ends, which lost 3 bases and 8 bases, there was a span of 16 bases. The CDR3 covers 14 residues. Germline V gives CDR1 SGHRS, CDR2 YFSETQ. The CDR3 DNA follows: TGCGCCAGCAGCTCCCCAGGGGCGCAGGCTACGCAGTATTTT. It yields the protein CASSSPGAQATQYF.

This clonotype appeared a few times. V is TRBV20-1 and J is TRBJ1-1; tentatively, D is TRBD1 (5 bases). The germline V gene encodes CDR1 DFQATT and CDR2 SNEGSKA (reference sequence). This CDR3 comprises 15 residues. V was trimmed by 5 bases and J by 1 base, leaving 17 bases between them. The CDR3 nucleotides are TGCAGTGCTCGACAGTTCCCTTTAGGGAACACTGAAGCTTTCTTT. Amino acid sequence: CSARQFPLGNTEAFF.

The gene calls are TRBV6-1 and TRBJ1-2; D is unresolved. Germline V gives CDR1 MNHNS, CDR2 SASEGT. The ends were cut back, 2 bases at V and 1 base at J, with 11 bases in the middle. The length of the CDR3 is 15 residues. CDR3 region: CASSELWWDNYGYTF. The CDR3 bases are TGTGCCAGCAGTGAACTGTGGTGGGATAACTATGGCTACACCTTC.

The rearrangement uses TRBV7-9 and TRBJ1-6; possibly TRBD1 for D (5 bases). Germline V CDR1 and CDR2: SEHNR, FQNEAQ (reference sequence). CDR3 length: 14 residues. V gave up 5 bases and J gave up 8 bases, with 13 bases separating them. The CDR3: CASSPGRGYSPLHF. The CDR3 nucleotides read TGTGCCAGCAGCCCGGGGCGAGGGTATTCACCCCTCCACTTT.

The chain recombines TRBV20-1 with TRBJ1-2; perhaps TRBD1 as D (5 bases). The CDR3 extends over 14 amino acids. The V gene's germline CDR1 is DFQATT and CDR2 SNEGSKA (reference sequence). Trimming removed 2 bases at V and 8 bases at J, with 18 bases between. The DNA for the CDR3 is TGCAGTGCTAGACATATGGGGGGAAAGGGAGGCTACACCTTC. Translation gives CSARHMGGKGGYTF.

A few counts support this clonotype. The genes are TRBV12-3 or TRBV12-4 and TRBJ1-1, with 9 bases lining up with TRBD1. This CDR3 comprises 12 residues. V gave up 7 bases and J gave up 9 bases; unmatched junction bases: 6. In DNA form, the CDR3 reads TGTGCCAGCACAGGACAGGGGACCAAAGCTTTCTTT. Protein: CASTGQGTKAFF.